This T cell receptor (beta chain) appears in the sequencing data of a study of long-term antiretroviral therapy in people with HIV. The study's findings and limits: Controls exceeded HIV repertoires in CDR3 length range. Clones expanded before ART dominated the repertoire at all time points. Older ART regimens may have been in use when blood was drawn between about 2004 and 2018.

Trimming stripped 4 bases from V and 3 bases from J, with 13 bases between. Germline loops: CDR1 MNHNS, CDR2 SASEGT. CDR3 size: 14 residues. About this clone: Its antigen is unidentified.

At survey level, the immunoSEQ assay was run in its v3.0 version. The repertoire was sequenced with immunoSEQ multiplex PCR; TCRdb's copy has only in-frame clones and lacks some. The sample carries around 38,000 clones, around 93% recorded once. Material: unsorted PBMCs, obtained about 9 years after starting antiretroviral therapy. V usage is TRBV6-1 and J usage is TRBJ2-7; D unclear. The clonotype originates from a man aged 25-45 years with HIV. CDR3 DNA sequence: TGTGCCAGCAGTGCAGCCCTTCCTCACTACGAGCAGTACTTC. Amino acid sequence: CASSAALPHYEQYF.